This entry concerns a single T cell receptor beta chain. This sample was included in a study of CD8 T cells in Susac syndrome. Trimming left V 5 bases short and J 7 bases short, with 17 bases between. The germline V gene encodes CDR1 PRHDT and CDR2 FYEKMQ (reference sequence). This CDR3 comprises 14 residues. Peripheral blood CD8+ and CD4+ T cells were profiled by TCR beta sequencing. The multiple sclerosis controls were treatment-naive patients, and their relapsing-remitting disease was stable or active. Negative isolation was used for CD8+ and CD4+ T cells and FACS enrichment for TEMRA cells. Random hexamers were used to reverse transcribe an amount of about 0.5 to 1 ug RNA. TCRdb itself ran the immunoSEQ multiplex PCR reads through MiXCR, one entry per CDR3 protein. The sample yields 150,000 to 200,000 distinct CDR3 sequences, around 95% seen once.

This TCR was sampled from a human donor with multiple sclerosis. Sequencing was carried out using CD4+ T cells from PBMCs. This chain joins TRBV13 and TRBJ1-2, with no clear D. The CDR3 DNA is TGTGCCAGCAGCCTACTGGAGACGCGGGGTGGCTACACCTTC. It yields the protein CASSLLETRGGYTF.